This TCR beta chain was observed in a study of blood T cell repertoires in COVID-19. Looking at the study overall: The cDNA or gDNA used as material had been derived from T cells, B-cell-depleted T cells, or PBMCs.

CDR1 and CDR2 from the germline V gene are SNHLY and FYNNEI. The length of the CDR3 is 13 residues. The V end was cut by 4 bases, the J end by 5 bases, with 9 bases between. In the original workflow: Estimated nucleated cell counts came from reference gene primer amplification. Sequencing used immunoSEQ multiplex PCR; TCRdb keeps in-frame clones, though not all of them. V and J calls plus clone size are reproduced from that table; the DNA served to infer D and trimming. The data show roughly 140,000 clones, about 84% seen once. The receptor's source is a woman aged 45 to 65 with acute or convalescent COVID-19. This chain connects TRBV2 to TRBJ1-5; D uncertain. Specimen: peripheral blood. This chain's CDR3 is CASSVELDQPQHF. As DNA, the CDR3 is TGTGCCAGCAGTGTGGAGCTAGATCAGCCCCAGCATTTT.